These 21 T cell receptor beta chains share one sample of origin, sequenced in a study of OX40 agonist ivuxolimab in advanced cancers. Assay: immunoSEQ multiplex PCR; the TCRdb copy retains only in-frame clones and omits some. The sample lists about 72,000 clones, roughly 91% occurring once. Sequencing used CD4+ or CD8+ T cells sorted from blood, obtained in a trial of the OX40 agonist ivuxolimab. The receptors were gathered from an adult with an advanced solid tumor such as melanoma, head and neck, liver or kidney cancer.

The V and J genes are TRBV7-6 and TRBJ2-5; TRBD2 is a possible D gene (6 bases). The CDR3 length is 13 residues. Deletions cut 3 bases from V and 5 bases from J, with 10 bases between. CDR1 and CDR2 (germline): SGHVS, FNYEAQ. The CDR3 sequence: CASSFESGETQYF. CDR3 DNA: TGTGCCAGCAGCTTCGAAAGCGGGGAGACCCAGTACTTC.

This clone appeared a few times. This specimen includes other DNA sequences encoding the same CDR3. For the CDR3, the DNA is TGTGCCAGCAAGGGGGGCACTGAAGCTTTCTTT. Translated: CASKGGTEAFF. V and J are TRBV6-5 and TRBJ1-1; TRBD1 is a possible D gene (6 bases). Germline assignment: CDR1 MNHEY and CDR2 SVGAGI. Trimming took off 7 bases at V and 4 bases at J, with 7 bases between the two ends. The CDR3 covers 11 residues.

This clone has more than one count but fewer than ten. The gene calls are TRBV29-1 and TRBJ2-7; D may correspond to TRBD1 or TRBD2 (5 bases each). There are 16 residues in the CDR3. The germline gives CDR1 SQVTM, CDR2 ANQGSEA. Trimming removed 2 bases at V and 3 bases at J, with 20 bases between. The CDR3 sequence is CSVERYRGREVYEQYF. CDR3 in DNA: TGCAGCGTTGAAAGGTATCGGGGCCGGGAAGTCTACGAGCAGTACTTC.

This chain links TRBV5-8 with TRBJ2-7; D might be TRBD1 (5 bases). This CDR3 is built from 14 residues. CDR1 and CDR2 (germline): SGHTS, YDEGEE. V dropped 7 bases and J dropped 0 bases, with 14 bases sitting between them. This CDR3 is CASPPYRSSYEQYF. The CDR3, as DNA: TGTGCCAGCCCACCGTACAGGAGCTCCTACGAGCAGTACTTC.

The rearrangement links TRBV5-1 to TRBJ1-1; perhaps TRBD1 as D (5 bases). The length of the CDR3 is 18 residues. The germline CDR1 and CDR2 sequences are SGHRS and YFSETQ. Between the trimmed V and J ends, which lost 5 bases and 0 bases, there was a span of 23 bases. CDR3 bases: TGCGCCAGCAGTTTTGGGTGGCGGGGAGGGGTGATGAACACTGAAGCTTTCTTT. Translation gives CASSFGWRGGVMNTEAFF.

The chain employs TRBV2 and TRBJ2-7; D call uncertain. The germline CDR1 and CDR2 sequences are SNHLY and FYNNEI. This CDR3 has 12 residues. Deletions cut 7 bases from V and 1 base from J, with 8 bases between. This CDR3 is CASKSDSYEQYF. For the CDR3, the DNA is TGTGCCAGCAAATCGGATTCCTACGAGCAGTACTTC.

This chain connects TRBV6-5 to TRBJ2-7; 8 positions match TRBD1. This CDR3 contains 14 residues. Trimming cost V 4 bases and J 7 bases; bases outside gene matches: 9. CDR1 is MNHEY and CDR2 is SVGAGI in the germline V gene. The DNA of the CDR3 is TGTGCCAGCAGTTCCTACAGGGGGGCGGGAGAGCAGTACTTC. It specifies CASSSYRGAGEQYF.

This chain connects TRBV19 to TRBJ2-1, with no clear D. Germline CDR1 is LNHDA and CDR2 is SQIVND (reference sequence). This CDR3 is built from 15 residues. V gave up 4 bases and J gave up 2 bases, with 12 bases separating them. CDR3: CASSKAVGTYNEQFF. The DNA of the CDR3 is TGTGCCAGTAGTAAGGCGGTAGGGACCTACAATGAGCAGTTCTTC. Filled out from reference TRBV19 and TRBJ2-1, the complete variable domain reads DGGITQSPKYLFRKEGQNVTLSCEQNLNHDAMYWYRQDPGQGLRLIYYSQIVNDFQKGDIAEGYSVSREKKESFPLTVTSAQKNPTAFYLCASSKAVGTYNEQFFGPGTRLTVL.

This chain uses TRBV19 with TRBJ2-1; 7 nucleotides match TRBD1. V shed 2 bases, J shed 3 bases, and the junction held 10 bases outside the gene matches. Germline CDR1 is LNHDA and CDR2 is SQIVND (reference sequence). The CDR3 length is 17 residues. The DNA of the CDR3 is TGTGCCAGTAGTATATCCCGACAGGGATGGGTCTACAATGAGCAGTTCTTC. It yields the protein CASSISRQGWVYNEQFF.

This chain links TRBV27 with TRBJ2-7; TRBD1 agrees at 7 bases. This CDR3 spans 14 amino acids. The germline gives CDR1 MNHEY, CDR2 SMNVEV (reference sequence). Trimming removed 5 bases from V and 4 bases from J; junction bases left unmatched: 8. The CDR3 spells CASSPRQGKYEQYF. The CDR3 DNA reads TGTGCCAGCAGTCCCCGACAGGGCAAGTACGAGCAGTACTTC.

The rearrangement joins TRBV5-4 to TRBJ1-2, with 10 bases fitting TRBD1. This CDR3 spans 15 amino acids. J was trimmed by 4 bases and V by 4 bases; bases with no gene match: 7. Germline loops: CDR1 SGHNT, CDR2 YYREEE (reference sequence). DNA for the CDR3: TGTGCCAGCAGCCCTCCCGGGACAGGGGTCTATGGCTACACCTTC. It specifies CASSPPGTGVYGYTF.

The chain recombines TRBV10-3 with TRBJ1-2; 7 bases map to TRBD1. In germline, CDR1 is ENHRY, CDR2 SYGVKD. This CDR3 is 14 amino acids long. Losses at the gene ends were 6 bases for V and 2 bases for J; bases not matched to a gene: 6. The CDR3 reads CAIRGDSYNYGYTF. The CDR3 DNA reads TGTGCCATCAGGGGGGACAGCTACAACTATGGCTACACCTTC.

The genes are TRBV29-1 and TRBJ2-3, with D maybe TRBD1 (5 bases). The CDR3 extends over 14 amino acids. V was shortened by 1 base and J by 0 bases, with 8 bases between the two germline ends. The germline V gene encodes CDR1 SQVTM and CDR2 ANQGSEA. CDR3 nucleotides: TGCAGCGTTGAAGCTGGGGCAAGCACAGATACGCAGTATTTT. It codes for CSVEAGASTDTQYF.

The chain combines TRBV4-1 with TRBJ1-2, with D hard to call. This CDR3 has 15 residues. V gave up 3 bases and J gave up 4 bases, with 15 bases separating them. Per the germline V gene, CDR1 is MGHRA and CDR2 is YSYEKL. CDR3 sequence: CASSQVHHQAYGYTF. As DNA, the CDR3 is TGCGCCAGCAGCCAGGTCCACCACCAGGCCTATGGCTACACCTTC.

The rearrangement joins TRBV28 to TRBJ1-5; D call uncertain. Germline-derived CDR1 and CDR2 are MDHEN and SYDVKM. Trimming took off 2 bases at V and 5 bases at J, with 7 bases between the two ends. CDR3 size: 13 residues. The CDR3 nucleotides read TGTGCCAGCAGTTTACCACAGTATCAGCCCCAGCATTTT. This codes for CASSLPQYQPQHF.

A note on this clone: One end of the junction fails to match germline, which may point to a read error. The same CDR3 can be traced to other DNA sequences in this sample. The V and J genes are TRBV2 and TRBJ1-2, with a weak D call TRBD1 (5 bases). The CDR3 sequence is 12 residues long. Per the germline V gene, CDR1 is SNHLY and CDR2 is FYNNEI. This CDR3 reads CASSEDSYGYTF. The CDR3 DNA reads TGTGCCAGCAGCGAAGACAGCTATGGCTACACCTTC.

The chain employs TRBV7-2 and TRBJ1-3; D is possibly TRBD1 (6 bases). Deletions cut 5 bases from V and 0 bases from J, with 17 bases between. From germline, CDR1 is SGHTA and CDR2 FQGNSA. The CDR3 contains 17 residues. CDR3 in amino acids: CASSPAWGGLSGNTIYF. Here the CDR3 DNA reads TGTGCCAGCAGCCCTGCGTGGGGGGGCCTCTCTGGAAACACCATATATTTT.

The chain uses TRBV6-1 and TRBJ2-5; no reliable D call. Germline lookup yields CDR1 MNHNS and CDR2 SASEGT. V shed 7 bases and J shed 4 bases, with 13 bases lying between them. The CDR3 consists of 13 residues. As DNA, the CDR3 is TGTGCCAGCACTTGGGGATCTCGAGAGACCCAGTACTTC. Amino acid sequence: CASTWGSRETQYF.

The chain combines TRBV5-6 with TRBJ2-3; D uncertain. The CDR3 covers 12 residues. Looked up from germline, CDR1 is SGHDT and CDR2 is YYEEEE. Trimming cost V 4 bases and J 6 bases, with 9 bases left between them. The CDR3 nucleotides read TGTGCCAGCAGCCCGACTTGGGATACGCAGTATTTT. It yields the protein CASSPTWDTQYF.

The chain carries TRBV10-3 and TRBJ2-3, with TRBD2 matching over 12 bases. The CDR3 spans 15 residues. J was trimmed by 5 bases and V by 3 bases; bases with no gene match: 3. Germline CDR1 reads ENHRY; CDR2 reads SYGVKD. CDR3 nucleotides: TGTGCCATCAGTGACCTGACTAGCGGGGGAGATACGCAGTATTTT. This encodes CAISDLTSGGDTQYF.

The J gene is TRBJ1-2, the V gene TRBV28, with D possibly TRBD1 on 6 matching bases. The CDR3 is made up of 18 amino acids. Germline V gives CDR1 MDHEN, CDR2 SYDVKM. Trimming pared 3 bases from V and 0 bases from J, leaving 20 bases between. The CDR3 is CASSLARGGRRANYGYTF. In DNA form, the CDR3 reads TGTGCCAGCAGTTTGGCCAGAGGGGGACGCCGAGCTAACTATGGCTACACCTTC.